These T cell receptor beta chains were read from a single sample in a study of blood T cell repertoires in COVID-19. Sequencing was performed with immunoSEQ multiplex PCR; in TCRdb, only in-frame clones are kept and a portion is missing. The sample lists some 250,000 clones, approximately 86% occurring once. Input material: peripheral blood. The receptors come from a woman aged 25 to 39 who had recovered from COVID-19. Each CDR3 is given with its conserved first and last residue. D genes are given only for firm matches. The size of a clone is reported for some rows only, either as once, few or many, or as a class for expanded clones.

clone size,V gene,D gene,CDR3 length,J gene,CDR3 DNA,CDR3 protein
-,TRBV30,TRBD1,17,TRBJ2-7,TGTGCCTGGAGTCGAGGGGACAGGGGGTACCGGGGCTACGAGCAGTACTTC,CAWSRGDRGYRGYEQYF
-,TRBV2,-,13,TRBJ2-3,TGTGCCAGCAGTGATCGAGGGATGGGGACGCAGTATTTT,CASSDRGMGTQYF
-,TRBV9,-,11,TRBJ2-7,TGTGCCAGCAGCCCCGGCTACGAGCAGTACTTC,CASSPGYEQYF
-,TRBV7-3,TRBD1,14,TRBJ1-1,TGTGCCAGCAGCTTAACGGGGGACAGGGATGAAGCTTTCTTT,CASSLTGDRDEAFF
-,TRBV6-6,-,14,TRBJ1-3,TGTGCCAGCAGACGACAGGACTCTGGAAACACCATATATTTT,CASRRQDSGNTIYF
-,TRBV10-1,TRBD1,14,TRBJ2-7,TGCGCCAGCAGATTCCGGGACAGAACCTACGAGCAGTACTTC,CASRFRDRTYEQYF
-,TRBV10-2,-,12,TRBJ2-7,TGCGCCAGCAGTGAGACAGCCCACGAGCAGTACTTC,CASSETAHEQYF
-,TRBV19,TRBD2,15,TRBJ2-3,TGTGCCAGTAGTACCCCAGCGGGGGCAACAGATACGCAGTATTTT,CASSTPAGATDTQYF
-,TRBV2,-,14,TRBJ1-2,TGTGCCAGCAGTGAAGCGACAACAGGGCTGGGCTACACCTTC,CASSEATTGLGYTF
-,TRBV6-5,-,12,TRBJ2-3,TGTGCCAGCAGTCCCTTCCCAGATACGCAGTATTTT,CASSPFPDTQYF
-,TRBV25-1,TRBD1,15,TRBJ1-1,TGTGCCAGCAGTGACGGGGGCAGGGGGCGGACTGAAGCTTTCTTT,CASSDGGRGRTEAFF
-,TRBV4-3,TRBD1,12,TRBJ2-2,TGCGCCAGCAGCCTCCAGACAGGGATGCTGTTTTTT,CASSLQTGMLFF
-,TRBV29-1,TRBD2,15,TRBJ2-1,TGCAGCGTTGAAGTTTCGGGGGGGAGAGTAAATGAGCAGTTCTTC,CSVEVSGGRVNEQFF
-,TRBV7-2,TRBD2,19,TRBJ2-3,TGTGCCAGCAGCTTCTATCCCATAGCGGGGGGGCAGCGCACAGATACGCAGTATTTT,CASSFYPIAGGQRTDTQYF
-,TRBV5-1,TRBD1,14,TRBJ1-1,TGCGCCAGCAGCTCAGGGGGTGTGAACACTGAAGCTTTCTTT,CASSSGGVNTEAFF
-,TRBV30,TRBD1,16,TRBJ1-1,TGTGCCTGGAGAGAGCCGGTGACAGGGGTGAATACTGAAGCTTTCTTT,CAWREPVTGVNTEAFF
few,TRBV6-5,-,14,TRBJ1-2,TGTGCCAGCAGTTACTCCCCAGGGGACTATGGCTACACCTTC,CASSYSPGDYGYTF
-,TRBV6-5,-,12,TRBJ1-2,TGTGCCAGCGGGTGGGGACAAAATGGCTACACCTTC,CASGWGQNGYTF
-,TRBV6-1,TRBD2,15,TRBJ2-7,TGTGCCAGCAGTGAACCCCTAGCGGGGGGCTACGAGCAGTACTTC,CASSEPLAGGYEQYF
-,TRBV7-8,-,13,TRBJ2-2,TGTGCCAGCAGCTTAGTAGTTTTGGGTAGCCTGTTTTTT,CASSLVVLGSLFF
-,TRBV10-2,-,16,TRBJ1-2,TGCGCCAGCAGTCCGACAGTTCCCGGCGCCATCTATGGCTACACCTTC,CASSPTVPGAIYGYTF
-,TRBV10-2,TRBD2,17,TRBJ2-1,TGCGCCAGCAGTGACCATGTGACTAGCGGGGGCAAGGATGAGCAGTTCTTC,CASSDHVTSGGKDEQFF
few,TRBV5-3,TRBD1,15,TRBJ1-6,TGTGCCAGAAGGTCCGGGACAGGGATTAATTCACCCCTCCACTTT,CARRSGTGINSPLHF
-,TRBV2,-,11,TRBJ1-1,TGTGCCAGCAACCCGGACAGTCGGGCTTTCTTT,CASNPDSRAFF
-,TRBV7-3,TRBD2,14,TRBJ2-5,TGTGCCAGCAGCCGCGGGGGGGGTCAAGAGACCCAGTACTTC,CASSRGGGQETQYF
-,TRBV7-9,-,14,TRBJ1-2,TGTGCCAGCACCCCCGATGAGTTTTACTATGGCTACACCTTC,CASTPDEFYYGYTF
-,TRBV6-2/TRBV6-3,TRBD1,17,TRBJ1-5,TGTGCCAGCAGTTCACTCACCAACAGGGGGCAGGATCAGCCCCAGCATTTT,CASSSLTNRGQDQPQHF
-,TRBV18,-,13,TRBJ2-7,TGTGCCAGCTCACCAGGCCCCTCCTACGAGCAGTACTTC,CASSPGPSYEQYF
-,TRBV7-2,TRBD1,14,TRBJ1-5,TGTGCCAGCAGGCCCGGGACAGCCAATCAGCCCCAGCATTTT,CASRPGTANQPQHF
once,TRBV29-1,TRBD1,13,TRBJ1-5,TGCAGCGCCGCCCCGGGACAGGGCCAGCCCCAGCATTTT,CSAAPGQGQPQHF
-,TRBV5-1,-,13,TRBJ2-3,TGCGCCAGCAGCGGCCAGGGCACAGATACGCAGTATTTT,CASSGQGTDTQYF
few,TRBV5-1,TRBD1,17,TRBJ2-3,TGCGCCAGCAGCTTGGGAGGGCTACCGGGACAGACAGATACGCAGTATTTT,CASSLGGLPGQTDTQYF
-,TRBV7-3,-,15,TRBJ1-1,TGTGCCAGCAGCTTAAAGGTGGGGCCAGGACAGCAAGCTTTCTTT,CASSLKVGPGQQAFF
-,TRBV7-9,-,14,TRBJ2-3,TGTGCCAGCAGCTTACTTCGCGGAACAGATACGCAGTATTTT,CASSLLRGTDTQYF
-,TRBV14,-,16,TRBJ2-1,TGTGCCAGCAGCCAAGGCATCAGGATCTCCTACAATGAGCAGTTCTTC,CASSQGIRISYNEQFF
-,TRBV9,TRBD1,15,TRBJ2-6,TGTGCCAGCAGCGGGGACAGCTCTGGGGCCAACGTCCTGACTTTC,CASSGDSSGANVLTF
once,TRBV29-1,TRBD1,12,TRBJ2-5,TGCAGCGTGACAGGGGGAGAAGAGACCCAGTACTTC,CSVTGGEETQYF
-,TRBV7-6,-,15,TRBJ1-1,TGTGCCAGCAGCTTAGGGCCGGGGGGTGGCACTGAAGCTTTCTTT,CASSLGPGGGTEAFF
-,TRBV28,-,15,TRBJ1-2,TGTGCCAGCAGTTTACCCAGCAGACTCGGGAGTAGCTACACCTTC,CASSLPSRLGSSYTF
-,TRBV14,-,14,TRBJ2-7,TGTGCCAGCAGCCAAGGGGGCAGAACCTACGAGCAGTACTTC,CASSQGGRTYEQYF
-,TRBV3-1/TRBV3-2,TRBD1,16,TRBJ2-7,TGTGCCAGCAGCCAAGAGCCCGGGACAGGGGCCTACGAGCAGTACTTC,CASSQEPGTGAYEQYF
many,TRBV6-1,-,15,TRBJ1-2,TGTGCCAGCAGTGAAGGGGAGACATCCCTCTATGGCTACACCTTC,CASSEGETSLYGYTF
-,TRBV12-3/TRBV12-4,-,13,TRBJ1-1,TGTGCCAGCAGTCAGGGAGGTTTGACTGAAGCTTTCTTT,CASSQGGLTEAFF
-,TRBV5-1,-,16,TRBJ2-1,TGCGCCAGCAGCGCAATGACACGCGGACTAACCGATGAGCAGTTCTTC,CASSAMTRGLTDEQFF
-,TRBV27,TRBD2,17,TRBJ2-5,TGTGCCAGCAGCTTTACCCGGCTAGCGGGGGGGCCGGAGACCCAGTACTTC,CASSFTRLAGGPETQYF
-,TRBV10-2,TRBD2,16,TRBJ2-3,TGCGCCAGCAGTTTTGGACTAGCGGGGCCAGGGGATACGCAGTATTTT,CASSFGLAGPGDTQYF
-,TRBV7-2,-,15,TRBJ2-5,TGTGCCAGCAGCTTAGAAGGGCGGACTCAAGAGACCCAGTACTTC,CASSLEGRTQETQYF
-,TRBV6-5,TRBD1,12,TRBJ2-7,TGTGCCAGTACAGGGGCCCCCTACGAGCAGTACTTC,CASTGAPYEQYF
-,TRBV6-5,TRBD1,15,TRBJ1-2,TGTGCCAGCATTCCCTCGACAGGGACCGGCTATGGCTACACCTTC,CASIPSTGTGYGYTF
-,TRBV11-2,-,16,TRBJ2-5,TGTGCCAGCAGCTTATCCTTAGGACAGACTCAAGAGACCCAGTACTTC,CASSLSLGQTQETQYF
-,TRBV6-5,-,14,TRBJ2-7,TGTGCCAGCAGTTACGATACAGGCTCCTACGAGCAGTACTTC,CASSYDTGSYEQYF
once,TRBV7-2,-,18,TRBJ1-5,TGTGCCAGCAGCGGAAGGGGGGGAGCTGTCCCGTATGGGCAGCCCCAGCATTTT,CASSGRGGAVPYGQPQHF
-,TRBV5-1,-,14,TRBJ2-7,TGCGCCAGCAGCTTGGAACCAGGGGTGGACGAGCAGTACTTC,CASSLEPGVDEQYF
-,TRBV4-1,-,18,TRBJ2-1,TGCGCCAGCAGCCAACCACAGGGTGGCTGGGGCTCCTACAATGAGCAGTTCTTC,CASSQPQGGWGSYNEQFF
once,TRBV7-8,TRBD1,15,TRBJ2-5,TGTGCCAGCAGCCCGGACAGGGGGCGCCGAGAGACCCAGTACTTC,CASSPDRGRRETQYF
-,TRBV6-5,TRBD2,16,TRBJ2-2,TGTGCCAGCAGTTCTCTCGGGGGGGCCTGGACCGGGGAGCTGTTTTTT,CASSSLGGAWTGELFF
-,TRBV27,-,14,TRBJ1-6,TGTGCCAGCAGTTTGAGGGGGGGGTATTCACCCCTCCACTTT,CASSLRGGYSPLHF